This T cell receptor (beta chain) was observed in a study of cytomegalovirus exposure and HLA in healthy donors. Study-wide results and limits: The authors enumerated around 150 TCR beta chains as linked to cytomegalovirus. Reports indicated that the classifier achieved high specificity and sensitivity in diagnosing cytomegalovirus status.

The V and J ends lost 0 bases and 4 bases respectively, with 10 bases between them. CDR3 length: 15 residues. Germline V lookup: CDR1 MNHNS, CDR2 SASEGT. Profiling relied on immunoSEQ multiplex PCR, and the TCRdb table lists in-frame clones only, not all of them. This table holds 200,000 or so clones, around 87% found once. Among the 110 or so subjects of the validation cohort, separate from the approximately 670-subject first cohort, were the donors. In regard to this clone: Antigen unknown.

This sequence was found in a young woman in good health and CMV-seropositive. What was sequenced was PBMCs. This chain joins TRBV6-1 and TRBJ1-5; a possible D gene is TRBD1 (5 bases). This CDR3 reads CASSEARGLNQPQHF. The CDR3 nucleotides read TGTGCCAGCAGTGAAGCGCGGGGGTTGAATCAGCCCCAGCATTTT.